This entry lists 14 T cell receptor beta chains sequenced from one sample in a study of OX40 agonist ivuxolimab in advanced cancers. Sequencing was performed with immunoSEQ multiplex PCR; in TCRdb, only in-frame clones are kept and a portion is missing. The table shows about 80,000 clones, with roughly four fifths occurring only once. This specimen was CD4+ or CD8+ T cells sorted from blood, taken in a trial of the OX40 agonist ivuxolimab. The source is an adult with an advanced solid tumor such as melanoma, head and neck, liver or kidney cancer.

The CDR3 nucleotides are TGTGCCAGCAACAGGGGGTTCGTCTCCTACGAGCAGTACTTC. Translated: CASNRGFVSYEQYF. The chain joins TRBV2 to TRBJ2-7; TRBD1 matches at 8 bases. J lost 0 bases, V lost 7 bases, and 5 bases had no gene match. The CDR3 consists of 14 residues. Germline V gene data show CDR1 as SNHLY and CDR2 as FYNNEI.

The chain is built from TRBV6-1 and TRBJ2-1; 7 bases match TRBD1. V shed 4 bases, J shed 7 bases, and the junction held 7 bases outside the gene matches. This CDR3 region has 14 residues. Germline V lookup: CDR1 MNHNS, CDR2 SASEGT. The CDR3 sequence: CASSGQTGLNEQFF. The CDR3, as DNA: TGTGCCAGCAGTGGTCAGACAGGGTTGAATGAGCAGTTCTTC.

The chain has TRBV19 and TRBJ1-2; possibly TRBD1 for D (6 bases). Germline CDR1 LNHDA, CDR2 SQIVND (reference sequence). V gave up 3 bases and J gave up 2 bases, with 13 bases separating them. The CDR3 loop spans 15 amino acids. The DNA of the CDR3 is TGTGCCAGTAGTATGAACCCGGACAGAAACTATGGCTACACCTTC. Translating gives CASSMNPDRNYGYTF.

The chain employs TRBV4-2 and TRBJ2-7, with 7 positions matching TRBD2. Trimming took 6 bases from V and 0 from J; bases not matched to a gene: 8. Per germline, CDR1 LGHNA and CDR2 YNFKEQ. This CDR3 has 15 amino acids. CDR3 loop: CASREGTTLSYEQYF. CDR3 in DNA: TGTGCCAGCAGGGAAGGGACTACCCTCTCCTACGAGCAGTACTTC.

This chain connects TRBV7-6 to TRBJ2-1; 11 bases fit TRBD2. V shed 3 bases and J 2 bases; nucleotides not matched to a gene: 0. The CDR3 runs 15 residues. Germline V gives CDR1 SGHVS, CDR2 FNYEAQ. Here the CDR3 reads CASSFSGGAYNEQFF. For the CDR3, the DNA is TGTGCCAGCAGCTTTAGCGGGGGGGCCTACAATGAGCAGTTCTTC.

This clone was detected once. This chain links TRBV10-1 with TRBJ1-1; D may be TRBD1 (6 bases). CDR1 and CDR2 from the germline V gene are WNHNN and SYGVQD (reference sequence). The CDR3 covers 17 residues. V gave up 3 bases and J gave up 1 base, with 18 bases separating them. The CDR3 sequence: CASSENTRTAKNTEAFF. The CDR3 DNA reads TGCGCCAGCAGTGAAAATACGCGGACAGCCAAGAACACTGAAGCTTTCTTT.

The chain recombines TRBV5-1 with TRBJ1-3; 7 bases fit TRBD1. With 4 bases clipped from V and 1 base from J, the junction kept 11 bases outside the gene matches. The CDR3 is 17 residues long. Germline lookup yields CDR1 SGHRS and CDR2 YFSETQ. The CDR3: CASSQTEGARSGNTIYF. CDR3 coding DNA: TGCGCCAGCAGCCAGACCGAGGGGGCTAGGTCTGGAAACACCATATATTTT.

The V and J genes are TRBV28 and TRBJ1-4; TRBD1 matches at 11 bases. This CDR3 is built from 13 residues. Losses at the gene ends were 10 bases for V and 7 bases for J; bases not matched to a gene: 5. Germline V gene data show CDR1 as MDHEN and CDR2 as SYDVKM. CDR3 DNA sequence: TGTGCCACCACGGGACAGGGGGGTGAAAAACTGTTTTTT. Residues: CATTGQGGEKLFF.

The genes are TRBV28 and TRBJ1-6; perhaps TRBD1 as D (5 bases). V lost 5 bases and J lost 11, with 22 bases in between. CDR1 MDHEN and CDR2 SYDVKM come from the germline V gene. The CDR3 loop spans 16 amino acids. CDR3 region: CASSTLSSGGGAPLHF. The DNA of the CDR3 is TGTGCCAGCAGTACTTTGAGTTCGGGGGGAGGTGCACCCCTCCACTTT. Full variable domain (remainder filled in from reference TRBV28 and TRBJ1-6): DVKVTQSSRYLVKRTGEKVFLECVQDMDHENMFWYRQDPGLGLRLIYFSYDVKMKEKGDIPEGYSVSREKKERFSLILESASTNQTSMYLCASSTLSSGGGAPLHFGNGTRLTVT.

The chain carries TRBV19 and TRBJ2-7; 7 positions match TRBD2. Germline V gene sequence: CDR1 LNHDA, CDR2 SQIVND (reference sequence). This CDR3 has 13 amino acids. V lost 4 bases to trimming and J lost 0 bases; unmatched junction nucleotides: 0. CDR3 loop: CASSSGSSYEQYF. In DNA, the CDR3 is TGTGCCAGTAGTAGCGGGAGCTCCTACGAGCAGTACTTC. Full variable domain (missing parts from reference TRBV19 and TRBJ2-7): DGGITQSPKYLFRKEGQNVTLSCEQNLNHDAMYWYRQDPGQGLRLIYYSQIVNDFQKGDIAEGYSVSREKKESFPLTVTSAQKNPTAFYLCASSSGSSYEQYFGPGTRLTVT.

Written as DNA, the CDR3 is TGCGCCAGCAGCCAAGTTCTGAGACAACGCCCCAATCAGCCCCAGCATTTT. This encodes CASSQVLRQRPNQPQHF. The chain combines TRBV4-1 with TRBJ1-5; D uncertain. This CDR3 comprises 17 residues. The V end lost 1 base, the J end lost 3 bases, and 16 bases lay between the germline ends. Germline V gives CDR1 MGHRA, CDR2 YSYEKL.

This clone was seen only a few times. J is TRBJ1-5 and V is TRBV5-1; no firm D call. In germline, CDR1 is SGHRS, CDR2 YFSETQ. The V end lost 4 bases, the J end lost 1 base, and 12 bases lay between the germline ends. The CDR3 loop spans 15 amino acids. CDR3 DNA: TGCGCCAGCAGCGAGGACTATCTCAGCAATCAGCCCCAGCATTTT. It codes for CASSEDYLSNQPQHF.

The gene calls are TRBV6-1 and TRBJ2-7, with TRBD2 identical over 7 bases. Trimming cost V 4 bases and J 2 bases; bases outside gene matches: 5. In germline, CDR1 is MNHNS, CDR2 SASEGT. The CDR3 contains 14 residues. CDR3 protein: CASSVASGTYEQYF. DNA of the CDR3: TGTGCCAGCAGTGTCGCTAGCGGAACCTACGAGCAGTACTTC.

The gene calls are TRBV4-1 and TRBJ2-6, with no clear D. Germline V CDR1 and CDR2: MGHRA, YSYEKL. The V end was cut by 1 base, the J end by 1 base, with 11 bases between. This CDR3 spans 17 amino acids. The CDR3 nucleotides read TGCGCCAGCAGCCAAGTTCCAGGTGGATCTGGGGCCAACGTCCTGACTTTC. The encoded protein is CASSQVPGGSGANVLTF.